This T cell receptor (beta chain) stems from a study of T cells in Graves' hyperthyroidism and ophthalmopathy. Whole-study results and caveats: Using 13 V-J features, a model discriminated ophthalmopathy from stable hyperthyroidism.

TCR beta CDR3 regions were amplified from RNA transcripts. First-round RT-PCR targeting the TCR CDR3 was performed with the HTBI primer set. TCRdb reprocessed the multiplex PCR reads with MiXCR, giving one entry per CDR3 protein. Here the sample spans fewer than 600,000 distinct CDR3 sequences, about an eighth being singletons. V was pared by 4 bases and J by 7 bases, with 14 bases of the junction left unmatched. This CDR3 comprises 18 residues. CDR1 is SEHNR, CDR2 FQNEAQ, per germline (reference sequence). This clonotype showed up many times. Its specificity is not known. Input material: blood. This chain joins TRBV7-9 and TRBJ2-1; 12 nucleotides match TRBD2. This receptor was identified in a woman between 18 and 29 years old with Graves' hyperthyroidism. The CDR3 DNA reads as TGTGCCAGCAGCTCCCTAGCGGGAGGGAACCCTTGGAGGAATGAGCAGTTCTTC. Encoded protein: CASSSLAGGNPWRNEQFF.